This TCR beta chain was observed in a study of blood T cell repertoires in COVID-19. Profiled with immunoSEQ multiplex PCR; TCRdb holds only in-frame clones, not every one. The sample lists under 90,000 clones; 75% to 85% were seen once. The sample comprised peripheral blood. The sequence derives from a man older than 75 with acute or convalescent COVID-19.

The CDR3 DNA follows: TGTGCCAGCAGCCCCTATCCGGGGGGGCAATCAGATACGCAGTATTTT. It is translated as CASSPYPGGQSDTQYF. The gene calls are TRBV11-3 and TRBJ2-3; 8 nucleotides match TRBD2. CDR3 length equals 16 residues. In germline, CDR1 is SGHNT, CDR2 YENEEA. The V and J ends lost 5 bases and 4 bases, in that order; junction bases with no gene match: 11.